This is a list of T cell receptor beta chains from one sample in a study of spatial heterogeneity in lung cancer. TCRdb fed the 5' RACE reads into MiXCR, producing one record per CDR3 protein. The sample contains around 110,000 distinct CDR3 sequences, over 9% of which appear only once. The sample was PBMCs, taken at follow-up. The origin of the receptors is a male donor with early-stage non-small cell lung cancer. Each CDR3 is given with its conserved first and last residue. D genes are given only for firm matches. Clone size is stated in some rows and not others, as once, few, many or a class when expanded.

d_gene,v_gene,abundance,j_gene,CDR3aa
NA,TRBV7-3,few,TRBJ1-1,CASSFHSNTEAFF
TRBD2,TRBV10-3,many,TRBJ2-5,CAATSGVGETQYF
TRBD1,TRBV12-3/TRBV12-4,NA,TRBJ2-5,CASSFLQGAGETQYF
TRBD2,TRBV20-1,NA,TRBJ2-1,CSARLAGEQFF
NA,TRBV27,many,TRBJ1-5,CASSLGGGINQPQHF
NA,TRBV12-3/TRBV12-4,many,TRBJ2-1,CASSLGGEQFF
NA,TRBV20-1,few,TRBJ1-2,CSARDPAGYYGYTF
NA,TRBV20-1,NA,TRBJ1-1,CSAAKPSSGLNTEAFF
NA,TRBV6-2/TRBV6-3,few,TRBJ1-1,CASSYRSGALNTEAFF
NA,TRBV5-1,NA,TRBJ2-7,CASSLGGDPYEQYF
TRBD1,TRBV29-1,many,TRBJ2-7,CSVGTAAYEQYF
NA,TRBV11-2,NA,TRBJ1-6,CASSLGTVALHF
TRBD1,TRBV4-1,many,TRBJ2-1,CASSQVLNRGSSYNEQFF
NA,TRBV29-1,many,TRBJ1-5,CSVTTGSFRQPQHF
TRBD2,TRBV7-2,NA,TRBJ2-2,CASRSSGGLNTGELFF
NA,TRBV4-2,few,TRBJ1-2,CASSQDLGRDYGYTF
TRBD1,TRBV7-9,few,TRBJ2-5,CASIRTGKETQYF
TRBD1,TRBV12-3/TRBV12-4,few,TRBJ2-7,CASSPGDRVTYEQYF
TRBD1,TRBV28,few,TRBJ2-5,CASSLGTGVYGTQYF
TRBD2,TRBV11-2,many,TRBJ2-5,CASSFGGGIQETQYF
NA,TRBV6-5,many,TRBJ2-7,CASSYSMDSPFYEQYF
NA,TRBV18,many,TRBJ2-5,CASSPYTGTEGTQYF
TRBD2,TRBV20-1,NA,TRBJ2-7,CSARGLAGYEQYF
NA,TRBV11-2,few,TRBJ2-7,CASSLTTGGSYEQYF
NA,TRBV7-3,NA,TRBJ1-4,CASSLKGISRGSRANEKLFF
NA,TRBV27,few,TRBJ2-7,CASSSPGLDYEQYF
NA,TRBV28,few,TRBJ2-1,CASILQSGRGTVEQFF
NA,TRBV5-1,few,TRBJ2-5,CASSYQYQETQYF
TRBD1,TRBV6-2/TRBV6-3,NA,TRBJ1-1,CASSLTGVTEAFF
NA,TRBV27,NA,TRBJ2-5,CASSRGAAGTQYF
TRBD1,TRBV6-5,few,TRBJ1-1,CASSSYDRGAFF
TRBD1,TRBV28,few,TRBJ1-5,CASRLLRGVSSQPQHF
NA,TRBV20-1,few,TRBJ2-7,CSARGGGTRDEQYF
NA,TRBV15,NA,TRBJ2-7,CATSRDLPYYEQYF
TRBD1,TRBV6-5,many,TRBJ1-1,CASSYGTANTEAFF
NA,TRBV24-1,NA,TRBJ2-3,CATSDGHLDTQYF
NA,TRBV2,many,TRBJ2-3,CASNLQNWGRTDTQYF
TRBD1,TRBV3-1,few,TRBJ2-7,CASSYSGTGGREQYF
NA,TRBV7-2,NA,TRBJ2-1,CASSLRRGSYNEQFF
TRBD1,TRBV20-1,few,TRBJ1-5,CSAPGGGSNQPQHF
NA,TRBV9,NA,TRBJ1-5,CASSIHRAEYNQPQHF
NA,TRBV4-1,few,TRBJ1-6,CASSQGTAPGSYNSPLHF
NA,TRBV6-2/TRBV6-3,many,TRBJ2-2,CASGPRGTGELFF
TRBD1,TRBV12-3/TRBV12-4,many,TRBJ1-2,CASSRDRGQSGYTF
NA,TRBV4-2,NA,TRBJ2-4,CASSSHTMAKNIQYF
TRBD1,TRBV6-5,NA,TRBJ1-2,CASSSATGRYYGYTF
NA,TRBV6-5,few,TRBJ2-3,CASSPEGQAQYF
NA,TRBV18,few,TRBJ1-1,CASSPPVLNTEAFF
TRBD2,TRBV20-1,NA,TRBJ2-5,CSAKSGTSGAGTQYF
NA,TRBV12-3/TRBV12-4,NA,TRBJ1-5,CASSRVAGLINQPQHF
NA,TRBV12-3/TRBV12-4,few,TRBJ2-7,CASSWEGGGSYEQYF
NA,TRBV29-1,many,TRBJ1-2,CSVETGDYGYTF
NA,TRBV4-3,few,TRBJ2-1,CASSQELATYNEQFF
TRBD1,TRBV5-4,NA,TRBJ2-2,CASRPLDRGDTGELFF
TRBD2,TRBV6-2/TRBV6-3,few,TRBJ2-1,CASGPGTTKGNEQFF